The following is a T cell receptor (beta chain) sequence with its context. This clonotype showed up just a few times. Its antigen is still unknown. Base quality data are lacking; no much larger clone is found one base away. The CDR3 spans 17 residues, from the cysteine through the phenylalanine. Only the CDR3 portion is preserved as DNA: 51 bases, with reading frame beginning at the first base. The junction shows trimming of 0 bases on V and 0 bases on J, plus 17 bases between the germline ends. The germline V gene (reference sequence) provides CDR1 DFQATT and CDR2 SNEGSKA. Per the publication, the treatment or condition label means: allogeneic hematopoietic cell transplantation with graft depleted of TCRalphabeta T cells and CD19 B cells. The children who served as transplant recipients had been given grafts of TCRalphabeta/CD19-depleted allogeneic hematopoietic cells. The protocol used for the library was PCR. Sequencing used an Illumina HiSeq 2500. To normalize quantification of the TCRbeta repertoire, the TCR libraries were built with molecular barcoding that relied on unique molecular identifiers. Starting from the raw public reads, TCRdb applied fastp trimming at Q25, assembled clones with MiXCR and retained in-frame beta chains. One record per CDR3 amino acid sequence lists the most common genes and DNA. For this sample the table gives about 980,000 distinct CDR3 sequences, of which around 30% were detected only once. The top ten clones comprise roughly 31% of the sample.

The record originates from a study of T-cell reconstitution after alpha-beta-depleted transplantation in children (TCRdb year 2016). In terms of the full investigation: Using TCR repertoire profiling, the study followed T-cell immune reconstitution in a quantitative way in children after TCRalphabeta/CD19-depleted allogeneic hematopoietic cell transplantation. The investigation overall reported the following: The apparently early alphabetaT-cell count recovery about two months after transplant was reportedly dependent on only several hundred rapidly expanded clones derived from non-depleted graft cells. Over the following months the frequencies of hyperexpanded clones went down, and after one year T-cell counts and TCRbeta diversity were mostly credited to newly produced T cells. In some patients, the high TCRbeta diversity seen at day 60 was put down to recipient T cells and intrathymic progenitors that had survived conditioning.

The sequence is built from TRBV20-1 and TRBJ1-1, with no confident D gene call. The sequences come from PBMCs, mostly from graft donor cells, collected 360 days after TCRalphabeta/CD19-depleted stem cell transplant. The sequence derives from a boy under two years old who had a stem cell transplant for SCID, so the T cells may come from the graft donor. CDR3 region: CSARDGTRPRMNTEAFF. The nucleotide sequence is TGCAGTGCTAGAGATGGTACCCGGCCACGAATGAACACTGAAGCTTTCTTT.